The clone carrying this T cell receptor (beta chain) appeared once. These data belong to a study of blood T cell repertoires in COVID-19. Authors' methods: Estimates of nucleated cell counts were drawn from the amplification of reference gene primers. Method: immunoSEQ multiplex PCR; TCRdb's copy keeps in-frame clones and lacks some. That table furnishes V, J and clone size, whereas the DNA furnished D and trimming. The sample carries roughly 130,000 clones, roughly 80% recorded once. Trimming left V 1 base short and J 3 bases short, with 10 bases between. The CDR3 length is 16 residues. CDR1 is SGHNT, CDR2 YENEEA, per germline.

This chain links TRBV11-3 with TRBJ2-6; no firm D call. Sequences were obtained from peripheral blood. The receptor was derived from a woman aged 50 to 60 with acute or convalescent COVID-19. The DNA for the CDR3 is TGTGCCAGCAGCTTAGTCCTCGGCGGTGGGGCCAACGTCCTGACTTTC. Translated: CASSLVLGGGANVLTF.